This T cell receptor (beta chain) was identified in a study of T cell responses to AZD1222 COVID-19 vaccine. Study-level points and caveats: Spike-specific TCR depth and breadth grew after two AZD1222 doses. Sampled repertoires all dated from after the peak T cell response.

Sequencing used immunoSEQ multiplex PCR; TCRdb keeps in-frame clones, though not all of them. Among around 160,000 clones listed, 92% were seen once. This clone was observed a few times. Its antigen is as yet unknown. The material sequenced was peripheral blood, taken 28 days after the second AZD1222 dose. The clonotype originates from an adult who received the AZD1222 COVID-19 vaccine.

CDR3 loop: CASSQGDRGLYEQYF. The CDR3 DNA sequence: TGTGCCAGCAGCCAGGGGGACAGGGGGCTCTACGAGCAGTACTTC. The J gene is TRBJ2-7, the V gene TRBV7-2; TRBD1 agrees at 12 bases. Germline trimming cut 5 bases from V and 3 bases from J; bases unmatched to any gene: 5. Germline lookup yields CDR1 SGHTA and CDR2 FQGNSA. CDR3 size: 15 residues.